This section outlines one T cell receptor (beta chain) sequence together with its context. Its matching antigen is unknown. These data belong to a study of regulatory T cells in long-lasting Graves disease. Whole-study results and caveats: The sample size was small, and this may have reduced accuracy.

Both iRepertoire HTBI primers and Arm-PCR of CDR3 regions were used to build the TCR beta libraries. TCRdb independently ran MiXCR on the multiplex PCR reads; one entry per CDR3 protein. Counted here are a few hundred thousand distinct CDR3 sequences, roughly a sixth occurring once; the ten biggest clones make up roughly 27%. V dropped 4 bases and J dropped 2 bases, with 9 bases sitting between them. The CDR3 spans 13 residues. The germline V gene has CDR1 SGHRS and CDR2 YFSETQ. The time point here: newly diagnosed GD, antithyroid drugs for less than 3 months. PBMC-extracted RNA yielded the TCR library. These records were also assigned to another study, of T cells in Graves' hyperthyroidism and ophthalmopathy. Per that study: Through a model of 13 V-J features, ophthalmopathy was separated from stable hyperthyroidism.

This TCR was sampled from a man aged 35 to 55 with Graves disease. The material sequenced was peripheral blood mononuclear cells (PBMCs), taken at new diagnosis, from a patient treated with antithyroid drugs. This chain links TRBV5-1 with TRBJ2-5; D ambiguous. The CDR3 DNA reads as TGCGCCAGCAGCATCTCTCCTCAAGAGACCCAGTACTTC. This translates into CASSISPQETQYF.